This record concerns one TCR beta chain sequence. Its target is unknown. Clones were sequenced by immunoSEQ multiplex PCR, and TCRdb holds only the in-frame ones, with some missing. The sample includes more than 55,000 clones, 79% seen only once; the top ten take under 13%. Germline V CDR1 and CDR2: LNHDA, SQIVND (reference sequence). V lost 0 bases to trimming and J lost 2 bases, with 10 bases between them. The CDR3 length is 15 residues. The record originates from a study of OX40 agonist ivuxolimab in advanced cancers. At the level of the study: Hepatocellular carcinoma, melanoma, renal cell or head and neck cancer was diagnosed in the dose-escalation patients. Partial responses were achieved by three patients: one hepatocellular carcinoma, two cutaneous melanoma. Overall study findings and caveats: CD4+ and CD8+ blood T cells expanded clonally by week 6 at 0.1 to 3.0 mg/kg.

Sequenced here: CD4+ or CD8+ T cells sorted from blood, sampled in a trial of the OX40 agonist ivuxolimab. The rearrangement uses TRBV19 and TRBJ1-2; a possible D gene is TRBD1 (6 bases). The sequence came from an adult with an advanced solid tumor such as melanoma, head and neck, liver or kidney cancer. This CDR3 is CASSIEPGANYGYTF. The CDR3 DNA reads TGTGCCAGTAGTATAGAGCCAGGGGCCAACTATGGCTACACCTTC.